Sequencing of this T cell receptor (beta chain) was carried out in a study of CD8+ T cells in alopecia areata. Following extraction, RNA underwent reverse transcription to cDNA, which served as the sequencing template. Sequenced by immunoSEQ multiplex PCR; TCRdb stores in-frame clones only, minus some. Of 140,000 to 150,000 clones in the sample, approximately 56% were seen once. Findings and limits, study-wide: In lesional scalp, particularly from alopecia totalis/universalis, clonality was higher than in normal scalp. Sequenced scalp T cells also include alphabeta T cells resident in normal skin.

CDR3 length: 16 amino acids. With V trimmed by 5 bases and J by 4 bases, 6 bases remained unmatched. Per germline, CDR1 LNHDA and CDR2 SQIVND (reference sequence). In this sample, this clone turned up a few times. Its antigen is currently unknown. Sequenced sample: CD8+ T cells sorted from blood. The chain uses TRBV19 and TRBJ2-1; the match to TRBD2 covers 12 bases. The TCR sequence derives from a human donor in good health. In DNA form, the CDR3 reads TGTGCCAGTAGTGTGACTAGCGGGAGAAAGTACAATGAGCAGTTCTTC. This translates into CASSVTSGRKYNEQFF.